This T cell receptor (beta chain) was observed in a study of cytomegalovirus exposure and HLA in healthy donors (dated by TCRdb to about 2017). Notes on the research overall: An earlier analysis of approximately 640 of the donors reported approximately 290 Gb of sequence data and 100 million to 140 million unique TCR beta sequences from 150 million to 200 million T cells. Roughly 300 gigabases of sequencing data and tens of millions of unique TCR sequences were included in an early release covering around 600 HLA-typed donors. Of the approximately 400 genotyped donors, approximately 83% fell in the genetic ancestry cluster associated with self-reported Caucasian donors. The study aimed to test whether signatures of past pathogen exposure could be identified by cataloging public T cell receptors. The T cell repertoires of 550 to 850 subjects were profiled by immunosequencing and related to cytomegalovirus serostatus. In addition to the first cohort of hundreds of subjects, a separate validation cohort of approximately 120 different subjects was used. High-throughput TCR immunosequencing, statistical association of individual TCRs with disease status, and machine learning were combined to predict cytomegalovirus infection status. In a later analysis, previously published TCR beta repertoires from roughly 710 donors were re-analyzed and high-resolution HLA genotyping was added so that TCR occurrence patterns could be studied. Rather than drawing on any new phenotypic data, the later analysis identified candidate immune exposures from TCR beta sequences and the way those sequences occurred across donors. An earlier analysis of several hundred of the donors used high-throughput TCR beta sequencing to judge whether each TCR beta V gene segment behaved as functional or pseudogenic. Alongside the repertoire data, information on donor age, sex, ethnicity and CMV serostatus was compiled. A later genetic analysis used genome-wide SNP genotypes for 398 of the 666 donors, treating that subset as a discovery cohort. Every discovery cohort repertoire had been produced on one sequencing platform. Both class I and class II loci were covered by HLA typing, at four-digit resolution. The number of donors typed differed by locus, with about 629-630 for A, B, C, DRB1 and DQB1, roughly 520 for DQA1, some 570 for DPA1, and some 440 for DPB1. Several DR-DQ haplotypes were treated as single units for association and clustering because of strong linkage in the cohort. Among about 400 genotyped donors of the cohort, an average of around 250,000 unique TCR beta nucleotide sequences was sequenced per donor, of which about 19% were non-productive.

To prepare the library, the immunoSEQ multiplex PCR assay was applied. For the multiplex PCR, a mixture combining 60 forward primers for TCR Vbeta segments and 13 reverse primers for TCR Jbeta segments was used. Amplification of the CDR3 region of rearranged TCR beta genes was performed with a multiplex PCR assay on genomic DNA. Amplified TCR beta libraries were sequenced as 87-base-pair reads on the Illumina HiSeq System. Regarding the original processing steps: A later analysis counted about 80 million unique TCR beta chains across the 670 or so repertoires, and some 11 million of these chains were shared by at least two donors. A nearest-neighbor algorithm error-corrected the raw reads and collapsed the reads into unique sequences, merging closely related sequences to remove PCR and sequencing errors. V, D and J gene segments were assigned by aligning CDR3 sequences to IMGT reference sequences. Each retained sequence needed at least a six-nucleotide match to both a V gene segment and a J gene segment. A rearrangement was called productive if the CDR3 had no stop codons and remained in frame with V and J, and every other rearrangement was called non-productive. CDR3 was defined by IMGT convention, running from the second conserved V-encoded cysteine to the conserved J-encoded phenylalanine. Sequences without an unambiguous match to a single V gene segment were excluded from the earlier analysis of about 630 of the donors. An earlier analysis of several hundred of the donors called V segments functional above 56.7% productive rearrangements and segregating when the between-donor standard deviation exceeded 5%. To diagnose cytomegalovirus status from the catalog of TCR beta chain sequences, a statistical classification framework was built. In a later analysis, V and J genes were assigned by comparing TCR nucleotide sequences against IMGT/GENE-DB human TR gene sequences. Using the TCRdist pipeline, a later analysis assigned CDR3 sequences along with most-parsimonious VDJ recombination scenarios. In a later analysis, every TCR beta chain was defined by the combination of its CDR3 amino acid sequence and its V-gene family, and reads without a unique V-gene family were dropped. In a later analysis, 450 to 600 highly shared, low-generation-probability nucleotide sequences were removed to address suspected cross-contamination and a sequencing artifact. A later analysis calculated a clonal expansion index for each public chain from normalized within-repertoire ranks of inferred template counts. A later analysis computed generation probabilities with a VDJ recombination model fitted to out-of-frame rearrangements, and checked the results against IGoR. In a later analysis, TCR-TCR, TCR-HLA and TCR-CMV co-occurrence was scored with hypergeometric tests, and a repertoire-size bias correction was applied to TCR pairs. A later analysis estimated false discovery rates by permuting HLA or CMV assignments 20 times. In a later analysis, co-occurring TCRs were grouped using DBSCAN, with TCRdist sequence similarity added in when clustering inside HLA-allele-positive subsets. For co-occurrence clustering, repertoires with fewer than 30,000 or more than 120,000 public chains were excluded, along with four or five repertoires with anomalous nucleotide sharing. TCRdb stores this immuneACCESS table with in-frame sequences only. Part of the clones is absent; in the studies checked, under half of the shortfall reflects unresolved V genes, and no reason is known for the rest. Clonal size and the V and J genes are those of that table, whereas D and trimming came from the DNA. The sample table holds approximately 150,000 clones, of which over 70% were seen once. The biggest ten clones account for approximately 1.6% of the sample.

From its cysteine to its phenylalanine, the CDR3 spans 15 amino acids. The read is trimmed to its CDR3 DNA, 45 bases read in frame from base 1. The germline V gene (reference sequence) yields MNHEY for CDR1 and SMNVEV for CDR2. Unmatched junction bases come to 4, with V trimmed by 5 bases and J by 1 base. The cohort consisted of 600 to 750 healthy bone marrow donors. At the time of sampling, all cohort members were nominally healthy, though unrecorded immune exposures were likely present. The donor tested CMV seronegative and was one of the 352 seronegative cohort members. Each donor provided a peripheral blood sample, and peripheral blood mononuclear cells were used for TCR beta sequencing. The Qiagen DNeasy Blood Extraction Kit was used to extract genomic DNA from the blood cell samples. What the authors observed across the whole study: According to a later analysis, most CMV-associated TCR beta chains appeared to be HLA-restricted, and the HLA associations seemed to be driven largely by CMV exposure. Correlated functional status among segregating V segments might be attributable to linkage disequilibrium, but an unknown experimental factor could not be ruled out. A later genetic analysis associated a missense DCLRE1C variant with V-gene and J-gene trimming of TCR beta chains, and an independent cohort replicated the association. An earlier analysis of some 560 of the donors showed that most TCR beta V segments appeared in productive rearrangements either about 87% or about 30% of the time, which broadly matched IMGT annotations. Because counts were too low, seventeen rarely observed V segments, including chromosome 9 orphons, were excluded from the earlier analysis of around 590 of the donors. At a false discovery rate of 0.05, a later analysis linked 15,000 to 20,000 TCR beta sequences to specific HLA alleles. Immune exposure information for the cohort was limited to CMV serostatus. A few of the identified cytomegalovirus-associated TCR beta chains were confirmed in vitro to be specific for cytomegalovirus antigens. Because the 87-base-pair reads could not distinguish some IMGT-functional V segments, including TRBV6-2 and TRBV6-3, those segments were excluded. A further reported finding was that TCR beta sequences accurately predicted the HLA-A and HLA-B alleles for most subjects in the first cohort. A later analysis reported that several top co-occurrence clusters appeared linked to parvovirus B19, influenza, CMV and Epstein-Barr virus. In a later analysis, HLA-associated TCR beta chains showed more clonal expansion and lower generation probabilities than non-associated chains that were equally common. Most TCR sequences were observed very rarely across donors, whereas some public TCRs were present in many individuals. A cluster of highly shared sequence variants was judged likely to represent a technical artifact of the sequencing pipeline. The classifier was reported to diagnose cytomegalovirus status with high specificity and sensitivity in both the original cohort and the validation cohort. The cohort was sequenced for TCR beta chains only, and without alpha or paired-chain data the features that could be detected were limited. According to a later genetic analysis, donors in an Asian-associated ancestry cluster had fewer N-insertions in productive TCRs than the approximately 700-donor mean. According to the authors, the approach could potentially be generalized to other disease states and immunological phenotypes. Sequencing depth was assumed to be roughly uniform across donors in the presence/absence analyses, though that assumption may not hold. Because some donors lacked HLA typing at each locus, the association tests relied only on the typed subset. The study listed 150 to 200 TCR beta chains as associated with cytomegalovirus. In a later analysis, the rate of TCR association differed among HLA loci, with DRB1 alleles having the most associated TCRs and HLA-C alleles having the fewest. When HLA alleles, especially DR and DQ, strongly co-occurred, attributing TCR associations to individual alleles was difficult.

On this clone: This receptor's antigen is unknown. Per-base qualities were not stored, and no clone one base away is much larger.

This TCR derives from a woman in her late teens or twenties in good health and CMV-seronegative. Sequencing was performed on PBMCs. The rearrangement combines TRBV27 with TRBJ2-3; TRBD1 agrees with 9 junctional bases. The base sequence is TGTGCCAGCAGTCCCGGGACAGGGCGCACAGATACGCAGTATTTT. Its coded protein is CASSPGTGRTDTQYF.